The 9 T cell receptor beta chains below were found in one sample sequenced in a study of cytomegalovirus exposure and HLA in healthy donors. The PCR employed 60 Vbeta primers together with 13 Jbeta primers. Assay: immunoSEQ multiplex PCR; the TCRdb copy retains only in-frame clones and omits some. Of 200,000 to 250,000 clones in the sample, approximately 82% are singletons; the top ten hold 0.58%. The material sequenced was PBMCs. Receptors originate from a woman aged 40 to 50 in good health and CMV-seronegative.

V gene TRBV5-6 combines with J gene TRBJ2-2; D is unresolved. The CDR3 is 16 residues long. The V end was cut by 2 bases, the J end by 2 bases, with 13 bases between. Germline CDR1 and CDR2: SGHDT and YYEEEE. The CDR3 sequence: CASSLYASDNTGELFF. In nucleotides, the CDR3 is TGTGCCAGCAGCTTATACGCCAGCGACAACACCGGGGAGCTGTTTTTT.

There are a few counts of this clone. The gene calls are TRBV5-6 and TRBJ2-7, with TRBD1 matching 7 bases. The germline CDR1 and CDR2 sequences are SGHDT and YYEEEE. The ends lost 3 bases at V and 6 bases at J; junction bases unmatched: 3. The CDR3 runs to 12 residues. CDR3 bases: TGTGCCAGCAGCTCCACAGGGGTCGAGCAGTACTTC. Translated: CASSSTGVEQYF.

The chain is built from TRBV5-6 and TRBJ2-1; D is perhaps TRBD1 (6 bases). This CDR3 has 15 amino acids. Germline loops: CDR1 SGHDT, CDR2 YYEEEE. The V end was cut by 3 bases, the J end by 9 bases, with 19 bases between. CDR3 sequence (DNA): TGTGCCAGCAGCTCCTACAGGGAAGGCTTGGGTGAGCAGTTCTTC. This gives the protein CASSSYREGLGEQFF.

For the CDR3, the DNA is TGTGCCAGCAGCGACAGACAGGGTCACACTGAAGCTTTCTTT. Protein product: CASSDRQGHTEAFF. The chain has TRBV7-9 and TRBJ1-1, with 7 bases matching TRBD1. The length of the CDR3 is 14 residues. CDR1 is SEHNR, CDR2 FQNEAQ, per germline (reference sequence). Germline trimming cut 5 bases from V and 3 bases from J; bases unmatched to any gene: 6. The whole variable domain, filled in from reference TRBV7-9 and TRBJ1-1, reads DTGVSQNPRHKITKRGQNVTFRCDPISEHNRLYWYRQTLGQGPEFLTYFQNEAQLEKSRLLSDRFSAERPKGSFSTLEIQRTEQGDSAMYLCASSDRQGHTEAFFGQGTRLTVV.

The CDR3 reads CASSIRESDNEQFF. The CDR3 nucleotides are TGTGCCAGCAGCATACGGGAGAGTGACAATGAGCAGTTCTTC. This chain joins TRBV7-6 and TRBJ2-1; TRBD2 is a possible D gene (6 bases). Germline CDR1 is SGHVS and CDR2 is FNYEAQ. The V gene lost 5 bases and the J gene lost 5 bases, with 13 bases spanning the gap. This CDR3 spans 14 amino acids.

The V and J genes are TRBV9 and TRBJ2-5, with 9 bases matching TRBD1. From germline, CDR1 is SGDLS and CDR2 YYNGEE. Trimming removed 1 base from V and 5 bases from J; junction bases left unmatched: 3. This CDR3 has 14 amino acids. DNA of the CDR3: TGTGCCAGCAGCGTAACAGGGGGCCCTGAGACCCAGTACTTC. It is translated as CASSVTGGPETQYF. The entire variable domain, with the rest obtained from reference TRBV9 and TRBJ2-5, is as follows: DSGVTQTPKHLITATGQRVTLRCSPRSGDLSVYWYQQSLDQGLQFLIQYYNGEERAKGNILERFSAQQFPDLHSELNLSSLELGDSALYFCASSVTGGPETQYFGPGTRLLVL.

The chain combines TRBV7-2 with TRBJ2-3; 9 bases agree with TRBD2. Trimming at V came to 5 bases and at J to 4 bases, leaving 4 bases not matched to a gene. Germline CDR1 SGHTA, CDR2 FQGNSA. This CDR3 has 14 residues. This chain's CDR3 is CASSVGLAPDTQYF. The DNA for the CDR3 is TGTGCCAGCAGCGTGGGACTAGCACCAGATACGCAGTATTTT.

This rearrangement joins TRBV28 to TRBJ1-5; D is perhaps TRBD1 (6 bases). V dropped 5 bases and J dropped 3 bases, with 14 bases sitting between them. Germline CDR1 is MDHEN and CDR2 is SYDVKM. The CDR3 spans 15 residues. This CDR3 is CASSRAWDNNQPQHF. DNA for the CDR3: TGTGCCAGCAGTCGAGCCTGGGACAACAATCAGCCCCAGCATTTT.

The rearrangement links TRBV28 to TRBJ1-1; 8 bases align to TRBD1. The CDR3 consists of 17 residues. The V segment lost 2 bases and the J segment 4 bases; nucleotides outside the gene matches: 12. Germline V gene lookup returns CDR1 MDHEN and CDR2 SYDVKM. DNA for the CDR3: TGTGCCAGCAGTTTAGGTCTCCCACAGGGGGGTCCCACTGAAGCTTTCTTT. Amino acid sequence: CASSLGLPQGGPTEAFF. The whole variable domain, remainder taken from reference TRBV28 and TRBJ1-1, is DVKVTQSSRYLVKRTGEKVFLECVQDMDHENMFWYRQDPGLGLRLIYFSYDVKMKEKGDIPEGYSVSREKKERFSLILESASTNQTSMYLCASSLGLPQGGPTEAFFGQGTRLTVV.